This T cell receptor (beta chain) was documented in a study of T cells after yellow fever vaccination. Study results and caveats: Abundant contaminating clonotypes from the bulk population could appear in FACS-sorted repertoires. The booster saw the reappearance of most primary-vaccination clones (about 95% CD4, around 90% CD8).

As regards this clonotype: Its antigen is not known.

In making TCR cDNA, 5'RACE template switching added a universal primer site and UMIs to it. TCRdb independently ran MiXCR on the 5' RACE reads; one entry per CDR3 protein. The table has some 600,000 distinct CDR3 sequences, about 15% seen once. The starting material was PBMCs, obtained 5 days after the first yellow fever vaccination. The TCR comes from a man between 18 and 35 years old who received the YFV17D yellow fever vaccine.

The CDR3: CASSLNIQGGKAFF. As DNA, the CDR3 is TGTGCCAGCAGCTTAAACATCCAGGGAGGTAAAGCTTTCTTT. This chain joins TRBV7-2 and TRBJ1-1; possible D gene TRBD1, 5 bases. This CDR3 contains 14 residues. Germline CDR1 is SGHTA and CDR2 is FQGNSA. Trimming pared 2 bases from V and 9 bases from J, leaving 16 bases between.